The 21 T cell receptor beta chains below were found in one sample sequenced in a study of control samples from healthy donors and cancer patients. Clones were read by immunoSEQ multiplex PCR, and TCRdb kept only the in-frame ones, dropping some. Of some 110,000 clones in the sample, about 88% were seen once. Sequenced: blood. The receptors were gathered from a woman aged 70-85 years in good health.

CDR3 nucleotide sequence: TGCGCCAGCAGCCCCCGGACAGGGACTAATGAAAAACTGTTTTTT. This codes for CASSPRTGTNEKLFF. The chain links TRBV5-1 to TRBJ1-4; 8 bases are a match to TRBD1. With 4 bases clipped from V and 2 bases from J, the junction kept 4 bases outside the gene matches. The length of the CDR3 is 15 residues. Germline V CDR1 and CDR2: SGHRS, YFSETQ. Combining the CDR3 with reference TRBV5-1 and TRBJ1-4 gives the whole variable domain KAGVTQTPRYLIKTRGQQVTLSCSPISGHRSVSWYQQTPGQGLQFLFEYFSETQRNKGNFPGRFSGRQFSNSRSEMNVSTLELGDSALYLCASSPRTGTNEKLFFGSGTQLSVL.

The chain links TRBV19 to TRBJ1-2, with D maybe TRBD1 (6 bases). Germline lookup yields CDR1 LNHDA and CDR2 SQIVND (reference sequence). The CDR3 totals 16 residues. V was cut by 3 bases and J by 4 bases, with 18 bases left in between. CDR3 sequence (DNA): TGTGCCAGTAGTATTTGGGGGGCCCAGGCGCTCTATGGCTACACCTTC. This sequence encodes CASSIWGAQALYGYTF.

The CDR3 sequence: CASSQDANSGNTIYF. The CDR3 nucleotides read TGCGCCAGCAGCCAAGATGCAAACTCTGGAAACACCATATATTTT. The chain recombines TRBV4-3 with TRBJ1-3; D gene ambiguous. Trimming removed 0 bases at V and 0 bases at J, with 6 bases between. Germline CDR1 is LGHNA and CDR2 is YSLEER. CDR3 length equals 15 residues.

The rearrangement uses TRBV24-1 and TRBJ2-3, with 12 bases identical to TRBD1. The CDR3 has 17 amino acids. Germline V gene sequence: CDR1 KGHDR, CDR2 SFDVKD. Trimming removed 3 bases from V and 4 bases from J; junction bases left unmatched: 7. CDR3: CATSDNSGQGASDTQYF. Written as DNA, the CDR3 is TGTGCCACCAGTGATAATTCGGGACAGGGGGCGTCAGATACGCAGTATTTT.

The V gene is TRBV4-1, the J gene TRBJ2-5, with a weak D call TRBD1 (6 bases). Germline assignment: CDR1 MGHRA and CDR2 YSYEKL. The CDR3 has 14 residues. Trimming left V 7 bases short and J 4 bases short, with 16 bases between. The CDR3 bases are TGCGCCAGCAACAACAGGGCCAGCGGAGAGACCCAGTACTTC. It codes for CASNNRASGETQYF.

The chain has TRBV18 and TRBJ2-7, with D unresolved. This CDR3 region has 15 residues. Per the germline V gene, CDR1 is KGHSH and CDR2 is LQKENI. V lost 3 bases and J 6 bases, leaving 18 bases between the germline ends. The CDR3 bases are TGTGCCAGCTCACCGAACGTTGACAAGAAGAGCGAGCAGTACTTC. Its protein is CASSPNVDKKSEQYF. Variable domain in full (rest from reference TRBV18 and TRBJ2-7): NAGVMQNPRHLVRRRGQEARLRCSPMKGHSHVYWYRQLPEEGLKFMVYLQKENIIDESGMPKERFSAEFPKEGPSILRIQQVVRGDSAAYFCASSPNVDKKSEQYFGPGTRLTVT.

The chain links TRBV3-1 (or the pseudogene TRBV3-2) to TRBJ1-6; 7 bases agree with TRBD1. Germline-derived CDR1 and CDR2 are LGHDT and YNNKEL (reference sequence). Trimming took 4 bases from V and 0 from J; bases not matched to a gene: 6. CDR3 size: 17 residues. The chain's CDR3 is CASSPTGVDSYNSPLHF. The CDR3 nucleotides read TGTGCCAGCAGCCCTACAGGGGTCGACTCCTATAATTCACCCCTCCACTTT.

The V and J genes are TRBV6-5 and TRBJ2-5, with a tentative D call TRBD1 (6 bases). CDR3 length equals 14 residues. The V end lost 6 bases, the J end lost 0 bases, and 11 bases lay between the germline ends. The V gene's germline CDR1 is MNHEY and CDR2 SVGAGI. The CDR3 is CASSLQGHQETQYF. CDR3 coding DNA: TGTGCCAGCAGCTTACAGGGACACCAAGAGACCCAGTACTTC.

This rearrangement joins TRBV6-5 to TRBJ1-3, with D unresolved. Germline V gives CDR1 MNHEY, CDR2 SVGAGI. Deletions cut 7 bases from V and 4 bases from J, with 11 bases between. This CDR3 is 13 amino acids long. The CDR3 region has the DNA TGTGCCAGCACCAAGGCTGGAGGAAACACCATATATTTT. Protein product: CASTKAGGNTIYF.

The V gene is TRBV28, the J gene TRBJ1-2; possibly TRBD1 for D (5 bases). The germline V gene has CDR1 MDHEN and CDR2 SYDVKM. The CDR3 runs 15 residues. Trimming took off 4 bases at V and 4 bases at J, with 16 bases between the two ends. The CDR3 bases are TGTGCCAGCAGTTACTCTCGTGGGGCGGGCTATGGCTACACCTTC. Translation: CASSYSRGAGYGYTF.

In its sample, this clone was seen once. The chain has TRBV5-1 and TRBJ1-2, with 9 bases identical to TRBD1. CDR1 SGHRS and CDR2 YFSETQ come from the germline V gene. The CDR3 length is 15 residues. J was trimmed by 4 bases and V by 2 bases; bases with no gene match: 6. The CDR3 nucleotides are TGCGCCAGCAGCTTCTCTACAGGGGGCCCCTATGGCTACACCTTC. Protein sequence: CASSFSTGGPYGYTF. The whole variable domain, filled in from reference TRBV5-1 and TRBJ1-2, reads KAGVTQTPRYLIKTRGQQVTLSCSPISGHRSVSWYQQTPGQGLQFLFEYFSETQRNKGNFPGRFSGRQFSNSRSEMNVSTLELGDSALYLCASSFSTGGPYGYTFGSGTRLTVV.

The chain uses TRBV7-2 and TRBJ1-5; 8 nucleotides agree with TRBD1. CDR1 and CDR2 from the germline V gene are SGHTA and FQGNSA. This CDR3 contains 15 residues. Trimming cost V 3 bases and J 3 bases; bases outside gene matches: 4. CDR3 coding DNA: TGTGCCAGCAGCTTTGCAGGGGGCTACAATCAGCCCCAGCATTTT. Amino acids: CASSFAGGYNQPQHF.

The chain employs TRBV15 and TRBJ2-4; a possible D gene is TRBD2 (6 bases). V lost 6 bases, J lost 3 bases, and 12 bases lay in between. The CDR3 runs 14 residues. Germline V gene lookup returns CDR1 LNHNV and CDR2 YYDKDF (reference sequence). CDR3 in DNA: TGTGCCACCAGATGGTCCGGGGGCAAAAACATTCAGTACTTC. It specifies CATRWSGGKNIQYF.

This chain joins TRBV15 and TRBJ1-6; D unresolved. Trimming shortened V by 0 bases and J by 7 bases, and 10 bases separated the two germline ends. This CDR3 has 15 amino acids. Germline values: CDR1 LNHNV, CDR2 YYDKDF (reference sequence). The CDR3, as DNA: TGTGCCACCAGCAGAGACGGAGGAGTAAATTCACCCCTCCACTTT. Translating gives CATSRDGGVNSPLHF.

This chain connects TRBV2 to TRBJ1-5; D ambiguous. The CDR3 totals 14 residues. Germline V lookup: CDR1 SNHLY, CDR2 FYNNEI. Trimming removed 6 bases at V and 7 bases at J, with 16 bases between. CDR3 in amino acids: CASSLGGVLQPQHF. In DNA, the CDR3 is TGTGCCAGCAGCCTCGGTGGGGTCTTGCAGCCCCAGCATTTT.

The rearrangement links TRBV25-1 to TRBJ1-1; TRBD1 agrees at 7 bases. Germline trimming cut 4 bases from V and 6 bases from J; bases unmatched to any gene: 14. This CDR3 contains 16 residues. Germline CDR1 is MGHDK and CDR2 is SYGVNS. Written as DNA, the CDR3 is TGTGCCAGCAGTGCCCCCCTGACAGGGAATAGTGCTGAAGCTTTCTTT. Protein sequence: CASSAPLTGNSAEAFF.

The rearrangement links TRBV4-1 to TRBJ2-1, with D perhaps matching TRBD2 (5 bases). This CDR3 has 13 amino acids. The V gene's germline CDR1 is MGHRA and CDR2 YSYEKL. With 4 bases removed from V and 8 bases from J, the gap between germline ends came to 12 bases. The DNA for the CDR3 is TGCGCCAGCAGCCTAGCGAGTGTCGATGAGCAGTTCTTC. Translated: CASSLASVDEQFF.

The rearrangement uses TRBV5-4 and TRBJ1-2, with TRBD1 as a possible D gene (5 bases). V was clipped by 7 bases and J by 1 base, with 14 bases between them. Per the germline V gene, CDR1 is SGHNT and CDR2 is YYREEE (reference sequence). The length of the CDR3 is 14 residues. CDR3: CASGQDKGNYGYTF. The CDR3, as DNA: TGTGCCAGCGGGCAGGACAAGGGTAACTATGGCTACACCTTC.

The rearrangement links TRBV5-1 to TRBJ1-2; a possible D gene is TRBD1 (5 bases). The CDR3 length is 15 residues. The V and J ends lost 2 bases and 3 bases respectively, with 14 bases between them. Germline V gene data show CDR1 as SGHRS and CDR2 as YFSETQ. CDR3 nucleotides: TGCGCCAGCAGCTTCGGGACGGTGGGGGACTATGGCTACACCTTC. Translation: CASSFGTVGDYGYTF.

J is TRBJ2-2 and V is TRBV6-1; D gene uncertain. V was cut by 3 bases and J by 4 bases, with 3 bases left in between. This CDR3 has 12 residues. Germline CDR1 MNHNS, CDR2 SASEGT. CDR3 DNA: TGTGCCAGCAGTGAGACCACCGGGGAGCTGTTTTTT. Protein sequence: CASSETTGELFF.

The rearrangement joins TRBV19 to TRBJ2-7, with TRBD2 matching over 7 bases. This CDR3 spans 12 amino acids. V lost 7 bases, J lost 7 bases, and 7 bases stayed unmatched. CDR1 and CDR2 from the germline V gene are LNHDA and SQIVND (reference sequence). The CDR3 DNA is TGTGCCAGTACTGCCGGGGAGGGAGAGCAGTACTTC. It codes for CASTAGEGEQYF.